The clone carrying this T cell receptor (beta chain) was found once. Between the trimmed V and J ends, which lost 1 base and 0 bases, there was a span of 8 bases. Per germline, CDR1 KGHSH and CDR2 LQKENI. The CDR3 runs 15 residues. The entry originates in a study of shared clonotypes between healthy human individuals. Background on the study: A few men and a couple of women, aged 18 to 49, were donors.

TCRdb's copy holds only in-frame clones and misses some; the assay was immunoSEQ multiplex PCR. This sample carries 400,000 to 500,000 clones, 79% of them seen once, and the ten largest clones take about an eighth. Material for sequencing was PBMCs. The receptor was derived from a woman aged 40 to 50 in good health. Some clones in this sample may be carry-over from other donors' samples. The rearrangement links TRBV18 to TRBJ2-3; D unclear. The CDR3 region has the DNA TGTGCCAGCTCACCACGGCAGTCTAGCACAGATACGCAGTATTTT. It encodes CASSPRQSSTDTQYF. Supplemented by reference TRBV18 and TRBJ2-3, the full variable domain reads NAGVMQNPRHLVRRRGQEARLRCSPMKGHSHVYWYRQLPEEGLKFMVYLQKENIIDESGMPKERFSAEFPKEGPSILRIQQVVRGDSAAYFCASSPRQSSTDTQYFGPGTRLTVL.